Shown below are 17 T cell receptor beta chains from a single sample sequenced in a study of cytomegalovirus exposure and HLA in healthy donors. Vbeta (60) and Jbeta (13) primers were used in the PCR. Assay used: immunoSEQ multiplex PCR; TCRdb lists only in-frame clones, some missing. The sample records nearly 200,000 clones, 70% to 85% being singletons. The sequenced material came from PBMCs. These receptors came from a boy aged 2 to 9 in good health and CMV-seronegative.

The chain uses TRBV7-6 and TRBJ1-6; a possible D gene is TRBD1 (5 bases). The CDR3 is 14 amino acids. Trimming shortened V by 0 bases and J by 8 bases, and 8 bases separated the two germline ends. The germline V gene encodes CDR1 SGHVS and CDR2 FNYEAQ. CDR3 in DNA: TGTGCCAGCAGCTTAGCCGGAGGGGATTCACCCCTCCACTTT. This translates into CASSLAGGDSPLHF.

The gene calls are TRBV19 and TRBJ1-2, with D perhaps matching TRBD1 (6 bases). The V end was cut by 4 bases, the J end by 5 bases, with 14 bases between. The V gene's germline CDR1 is LNHDA and CDR2 SQIVND (reference sequence). The CDR3 runs 14 residues. CDR3 coding DNA: TGTGCCAGTAGTACGACAGGACAGTCGTATGGCTACACCTTC. Its protein product is CASSTTGQSYGYTF.

The rearrangement links TRBV6-5 to TRBJ1-1; 7 bases map to TRBD1. Germline V gene lookup returns CDR1 MNHEY and CDR2 SVGAGI. CDR3 length equals 15 residues. The junction had 9 bases not matched to a gene; V was cut back by 4 bases and J by 4 bases. The CDR3 loop reads CASSFDRGPGTEAFF. In nucleotides, the CDR3 is TGTGCCAGCAGTTTCGATAGGGGGCCTGGCACTGAAGCTTTCTTT.

V is TRBV2 and J is TRBJ2-7; 7 positions match TRBD1. V shed 5 bases, J shed 5 bases, and the junction held 6 bases outside the gene matches. The CDR3 is made up of 13 amino acids. Germline V CDR1 and CDR2: SNHLY, FYNNEI. In DNA form, the CDR3 reads TGTGCCAGCAGTTCCGAGGGGGCACACGAGCAGTACTTC. Translated: CASSSEGAHEQYF.

The rearrangement uses TRBV5-6 and TRBJ2-3, with D possibly being TRBD2 (7 bases). The CDR3 length is 16 residues. Germline CDR1 reads SGHDT; CDR2 reads YYEEEE. The ends were cut back, 0 bases at V and 6 bases at J, with 17 bases in the middle. The CDR3 is CASSLGGGPPRDTQYF. The DNA of the CDR3 is TGTGCCAGCAGCTTGGGCGGGGGCCCACCCCGTGATACGCAGTATTTT.

V is TRBV7-3 and J is TRBJ2-1, with 8 positions matching TRBD2. Germline V gives CDR1 SGHTA, CDR2 FQGTGA. V dropped 1 base and J dropped 9; count of bases not matched to a gene: 8. The CDR3 is 15 residues long. CDR3 sequence: CASSLITGGPGEQFF. CDR3 in DNA: TGTGCCAGCAGCTTAATAACGGGGGGGCCCGGTGAGCAGTTCTTC.

Turning to this clone: This CDR3 fails to terminate in the conserved phenylalanine or tryptophan, so it likely reflects a read error. This chain uses TRBV13 with TRBJ1-3; weak D call: TRBD1 (6 bases). The CDR3 length is 14 residues. V lost 6 bases to trimming and J lost 6 bases, with 15 bases between them. CDR1 and CDR2 (germline): PRHDT, FYEKMQ (reference sequence). CDR3 amino acids: CASSPDRIANTIYL. CDR3 DNA sequence: TGTGCCAGCAGTCCAGACAGGATCGCAAACACCATATATCTT.

This chain uses TRBV4-1 with TRBJ2-4; D call uncertain. CDR1 is MGHRA and CDR2 is YSYEKL in the germline V gene. Trimming pared 1 base from V and 7 bases from J, leaving 8 bases between. This CDR3 is built from 13 residues. CDR3 coding DNA: TGCGCCAGCAGCCAAGGCCAGGTGAACATTCAGTACTTC. Its translation: CASSQGQVNIQYF.

V gene TRBV29-1 combines with J gene TRBJ1-2, with D unclear. This CDR3 contains 13 residues. The V end lost 4 bases, the J end lost 1 base, and 10 bases lay between the germline ends. Germline values: CDR1 SQVTM, CDR2 ANQGSEA. CDR3 in DNA: TGCAGCGTTGGACGGAGCAATAACTATGGCTACACCTTC. This codes for CSVGRSNNYGYTF.

V usage is TRBV7-9 and J usage is TRBJ1-1; D possibly corresponds to TRBD1 (5 bases). This CDR3 comprises 13 residues. Germline V gene sequence: CDR1 SEHNR, CDR2 FQNEAQ (reference sequence). Here the CDR3 reads CATSGQGRTEAFF. In nucleotides, the CDR3 is TGTGCTACCTCCGGGCAGGGAAGGACTGAAGCTTTCTTT.

The V and J genes are TRBV6-5 and TRBJ1-2, with 8 bases aligning to TRBD1. V was clipped by 7 bases and J by 2 bases; unmatched bases: 6. Germline V gene data show CDR1 as MNHEY and CDR2 as SVGAGI. CDR3 length: 14 amino acids. CDR3 region: CASTTRDRNYGYTF. In DNA, the CDR3 is TGTGCCAGCACCACGAGGGACAGGAACTATGGCTACACCTTC.

This chain connects TRBV2 to TRBJ2-7; D is ambiguous. The CDR3 runs 10 residues. In germline, CDR1 is SNHLY, CDR2 FYNNEI. The V end was cut by 4 bases, the J end by 9 bases, with 7 bases between. The CDR3 DNA sequence: TGTGCCAGCAGTGGACTTGGGCAGTACTTC. This gives the protein CASSGLGQYF.

This rearrangement joins TRBV4-2 to TRBJ2-5; 8 bases fit TRBD1. CDR3 length equals 13 residues. Germline-derived CDR1 and CDR2 are LGHNA and YNFKEQ. V lost 6 bases and J lost 7; bases outside the gene matches: 7. For the CDR3, the DNA is TGTGCCAGCAGGGGGACAGGCCCAGGGACCCAGTACTTC. Protein sequence: CASRGTGPGTQYF.

This clone was detected a few times. This sequence joins TRBV19 and TRBJ1-2; D is possibly TRBD1 (6 bases). The CDR3 sequence is 16 residues long. Germline-derived CDR1 and CDR2 are LNHDA and SQIVND (reference sequence). Trimming stripped 3 bases from V and 5 bases from J, with 19 bases between. The CDR3 DNA sequence: TGTGCCAGTAGTATTGGATCGGGGACAATGGATTATGGCTACACCTTC. Residues: CASSIGSGTMDYGYTF.

This clone was detected only a few times. The chain couples TRBV7-8 to TRBJ2-7, with D maybe TRBD1 (5 bases). CDR3 length: 15 residues. Per germline, CDR1 SGHVS and CDR2 FQNEAQ. The V and J ends lost 5 bases and 2 bases respectively, with 16 bases between them. CDR3 coding DNA: TGTGCCAGCAGCACCTTTCGACAGCCCACCTACGAGCAGTACTTC. Its protein product is CASSTFRQPTYEQYF.

V gene TRBV11-2 combines with J gene TRBJ2-3; 13 nucleotides line up with TRBD2. With 2 bases clipped from V and 4 bases from J, the junction kept 3 bases outside the gene matches. Germline V CDR1 and CDR2: SGHAT, FQNNGV. The CDR3 length is 16 residues. The CDR3: CASSLLTSGGADTQYF. CDR3 coding DNA: TGTGCCAGCAGCTTATTAACTAGCGGGGGGGCAGATACGCAGTATTTT.

This clone has more than one count but fewer than ten. The V gene is TRBV7-3, the J gene TRBJ2-1; tentative D call: TRBD2 (6 bases). The CDR3 contains 13 residues. Deletions cut 0 bases from V and 13 bases from J, with 13 bases between. Germline V gives CDR1 SGHTA, CDR2 FQGTGA. The CDR3 reads CASSLTGEDLQFF. The CDR3 region has the DNA TGTGCCAGCAGCTTAACTGGGGAGGACCTTCAGTTCTTC. Looking up the rest from reference TRBV7-3 and TRBJ2-1 gives the full variable domain: GAGVSQTPSNKVTEKGKYVELRCDPISGHTALYWYRQSLGQGPEFLIYFQGTGAADDSGLPNDRFFAVRPEGSVSTLKIQRTERGDSAVYLCASSLTGEDLQFFGPGTRLTVL.